Presented here are 25 T cell receptor beta chains from one specimen sequenced in a study of Ad26.COV2.S vaccination and SARS-CoV-2 variants. The method was immunoSEQ multiplex PCR; TCRdb's version includes in-frame clones alone and lacks a portion of them. The repertoire includes about 400,000 clones, about 80% of them detected once, and roughly 7.4% sits in the top ten. Treatment indicated: around 19 received Ad26.COV2.S at low or high dose, single or two shots; roughly five received placebo; per-sample allocation not given. The study sampled participants on day 63 after the first vaccine or placebo injection. This material consisted of peripheral blood, taken in a trial of Ad26.COV2.S vaccine versus placebo. These TCRs come from a person between 18 and 59 years old who received the Ad26.COV2.S COVID-19 vaccine or a placebo.

The chain carries TRBV5-1 and TRBJ1-5; no firm D call. Germline CDR1 and CDR2: SGHRS and YFSETQ. V shed 2 bases and J shed 6 bases, with 6 bases lying between them. The CDR3 runs 12 residues. The CDR3 region is CASSFSGQPQHF. CDR3 sequence (DNA): TGCGCCAGCAGCTTCAGTGGTCAGCCCCAGCATTTT. Supplemented by reference TRBV5-1 and TRBJ1-5, the full variable domain reads KAGVTQTPRYLIKTRGQQVTLSCSPISGHRSVSWYQQTPGQGLQFLFEYFSETQRNKGNFPGRFSGRQFSNSRSEMNVSTLELGDSALYLCASSFSGQPQHFGDGTRLSIL.

Points on this clone: One end of the junction is discordant with germline, which a read error may explain. The chain joins TRBV2 to TRBJ2-1, with TRBD2 matching over 10 bases. The germline gives CDR1 SNHLY, CDR2 FYNNEI. This CDR3 region has 15 residues. Here the CDR3 DNA reads TGTGCCAGCAGCGAAGCGGGGGGGCCGTACAATGAGCAGTTCTTC. Translated: CASSEAGGPYNEQFF.

This chain links TRBV5-1 with TRBJ2-1, with D tentatively TRBD2 (5 bases). The length of the CDR3 is 16 residues. Germline CDR1 and CDR2: SGHRS and YFSETQ. V was pared by 0 bases and J by 4 bases, with 14 bases between. The CDR3 is CASSLGRVRVYNEQFF. The CDR3 coding sequence is TGCGCCAGCAGCTTGGGGCGGGTGAGGGTTTACAATGAGCAGTTCTTC.

V gene TRBV7-9 combines with J gene TRBJ1-1; a weak D match, TRBD1 (5 bases). This CDR3 spans 16 amino acids. CDR1 and CDR2 (germline): SEHNR, FQNEAQ (reference sequence). V was pared by 2 bases and J by 2 bases, with 15 bases between. CDR3 DNA sequence: TGTGCCAGCAGCTTATATCTGGGGACGGTCAACACTGAAGCTTTCTTT. The encoded protein is CASSLYLGTVNTEAFF.

V gene TRBV6-6 combines with J gene TRBJ2-7; no clear D gene. The CDR3 covers 14 residues. The germline V gene has CDR1 MNHNY and CDR2 SVGAGI (reference sequence). V was clipped by 2 bases and J by 3 bases, with 11 bases between them. This chain's CDR3 is CASSYVGHLYEQYF. As DNA, the CDR3 is TGTGCCAGCAGTTACGTTGGCCACCTCTACGAGCAGTACTTC.

The chain employs TRBV28 and TRBJ2-5; TRBD2 is a possible D gene (7 bases). Trimming cost V 6 bases and J 3 bases, with 17 bases left between them. Germline assignment: CDR1 MDHEN and CDR2 SYDVKM. CDR3 size: 15 residues. CDR3 nucleotide sequence: TGTGCCAGCAGATCGTTTGGGGGGGCGGAAGAGACCCAGTACTTC. Encoded protein: CASRSFGGAEETQYF.

The rearrangement links TRBV5-1 to TRBJ1-1; perhaps TRBD1 as D (6 bases). The CDR3 has 13 residues. Germline V gene sequence: CDR1 SGHRS, CDR2 YFSETQ. V was clipped by 2 bases and J by 5 bases, with 10 bases between them. The CDR3 here is CASSLQGGTEAFF. As DNA, the CDR3 is TGCGCCAGCAGCTTACAGGGAGGAACTGAAGCTTTCTTT.

This clone was seen a few times. V usage is TRBV5-1 and J usage is TRBJ2-5; D is undetermined. V lost 0 bases, J lost 1 base, and 4 bases lay in between. The germline V gene encodes CDR1 SGHRS and CDR2 YFSETQ. This CDR3 is 13 amino acids long. The CDR3 is CASSLDFQETQYF. The CDR3 DNA follows: TGCGCCAGCAGCTTGGACTTCCAAGAGACCCAGTACTTC.

The rearrangement links TRBV9 to TRBJ2-7; possible D gene TRBD1, 5 bases. V shed 0 bases and J shed 1 base, with 11 bases lying between them. The CDR3 consists of 15 residues. CDR1 is SGDLS, CDR2 YYNGEE, per germline. The CDR3 sequence: CASSVGTSGSYEQYF. In nucleotides, the CDR3 is TGTGCCAGCAGCGTAGGAACGTCAGGGTCCTACGAGCAGTACTTC.

The genes are TRBV5-4 and TRBJ1-3; TRBD1 agrees at 7 bases. After removal of 3 bases from V and 2 bases from J, the junction contained 5 bases not matched to a gene. Germline V gives CDR1 SGHNT, CDR2 YYREEE (reference sequence). The CDR3 has 15 amino acids. The DNA of the CDR3 is TGTGCCAGCAGCTCCCAGACAGGGACTGGAAACACCATATATTTT. This codes for CASSSQTGTGNTIYF.

The J gene is TRBJ1-2, the V gene TRBV5-4; the match to TRBD1 covers 10 bases. The CDR3 sequence is 16 residues long. CDR1 is SGHNT and CDR2 is YYREEE in the germline V gene (reference sequence). With 3 bases clipped from V and 2 bases from J, the junction kept 7 bases outside the gene matches. CDR3 DNA: TGTGCCAGCAGCTCGTGGACAGGGGGGGCAAACTATGGCTACACCTTC. Its protein product is CASSSWTGGANYGYTF.

The chain has TRBV6-4 and TRBJ2-1; 10 positions match TRBD2. The V and J ends lost 5 bases and 2 bases, in that order; junction bases with no gene match: 6. In germline, CDR1 is MRHNA, CDR2 SNTAGT. The CDR3 sequence is 16 residues long. The CDR3 nucleotides are TGTGCCAGCAGTCTGGCAGCGGGAGGGCCCTACAATGAGCAGTTCTTC. Translation gives CASSLAAGGPYNEQFF.

About this clone itself: Other nucleotide sequences in the sample specify the same CDR3. Here the CDR3 reads CASSPLRGTEAFF. CDR3 in DNA: TGTGCCAGCTCACCACTACGGGGGACTGAAGCTTTCTTT. The chain has TRBV18 and TRBJ1-1; D might be TRBD1 (5 bases). Trimming removed 1 base at V and 5 bases at J, with 8 bases between. The CDR3 totals 13 residues. Germline V gene lookup returns CDR1 KGHSH and CDR2 LQKENI.

The chain combines TRBV7-9 with TRBJ2-3; weak D call: TRBD1 (5 bases). V was pared by 1 base and J by 4 bases, with 9 bases between. Looked up from germline, CDR1 is SEHNR and CDR2 is FQNEAQ (reference sequence). This CDR3 has 14 amino acids. The CDR3 region is CASSLGGYADTQYF. CDR3 coding DNA: TGTGCCAGCAGCTTAGGGGGCTACGCAGATACGCAGTATTTT. Full variable domain (remainder filled in from reference TRBV7-9 and TRBJ2-3): DTGVSQNPRHKITKRGQNVTFRCDPISEHNRLYWYRQTLGQGPEFLTYFQNEAQLEKSRLLSDRFSAERPKGSFSTLEIQRTEQGDSAMYLCASSLGGYADTQYFGPGTRLTVL.

This sequence joins TRBV9 and TRBJ1-5, with D tentatively TRBD1 (5 bases). The CDR3 extends over 15 amino acids. The V and J ends lost 1 base and 3 bases respectively, with 11 bases between them. Germline values: CDR1 SGDLS, CDR2 YYNGEE. Written as DNA, the CDR3 is TGTGCCAGCAGCGTATTCAGGGTTATCAATCAGCCCCAGCATTTT. Its translation: CASSVFRVINQPQHF.

The V gene is TRBV6-2 or TRBV6-3, the J gene TRBJ2-3; 11 nucleotides align to TRBD2. Losses at the gene ends were 0 bases for V and 2 bases for J; bases not matched to a gene: 10. This CDR3 comprises 19 residues. CDR1 and CDR2 (germline): MNHEY, SVGEGT. CDR3 protein: CASSYSNQELAGATDTQYF. As DNA, the CDR3 is TGTGCCAGCAGTTACTCGAACCAAGAACTAGCGGGGGCCACAGATACGCAGTATTTT.

The rearrangement uses TRBV29-1 and TRBJ2-1; 8 bases fit TRBD2. The ends lost 7 bases at V and 4 bases at J; junction bases unmatched: 9. Germline V CDR1 and CDR2: SQVTM, ANQGSEA. CDR3 length: 14 amino acids. The CDR3 region has the DNA TGCAGCGCGGTACCAGCGGGGGCTTACAATGAGCAGTTCTTC. It yields the protein CSAVPAGAYNEQFF.

J is TRBJ1-3 and V is TRBV9, with 7 bases lining up with TRBD1. CDR1 is SGDLS and CDR2 is YYNGEE in the germline V gene. This CDR3 comprises 16 residues. The trim removed 0 bases at V and 4 bases at J, leaving 7 bases unmatched. The CDR3 region has the DNA TGTGCCAGCAGCGTAGAAGGGGGCGCGAGGGGAAACACCATATATTTT. Its translation is CASSVEGGARGNTIYF.

The genes are TRBV2 and TRBJ2-5, with TRBD2 as a possible D gene (5 bases). In germline, CDR1 is SNHLY, CDR2 FYNNEI. The CDR3 totals 11 residues. V shed 8 bases and J shed 5 bases, with 9 bases lying between them. This chain's CDR3 is CASGSYETQYF. Here the CDR3 DNA reads TGTGCCAGCGGGAGCTACGAGACCCAGTACTTC.

V is TRBV4-1 and J is TRBJ2-7; D not resolved. V was trimmed by 4 bases and J by 0 bases, leaving 10 bases between them. There are 14 residues in the CDR3. The germline CDR1 and CDR2 sequences are MGHRA and YSYEKL. CDR3 DNA: TGCGCCAGCAGCCCGAGACGGAGCTCCTACGAGCAGTACTTC. It is translated as CASSPRRSSYEQYF.

The chain combines TRBV12-3 or TRBV12-4 with TRBJ1-6; maybe TRBD1 (5 bases). The CDR3 contains 13 residues. Trimming stripped 7 bases from V and 8 bases from J, with 12 bases between. The CDR3 bases are TGTGCCAGCAATAACGGGGGTTATTCACCCCTCCACTTT. Its translation: CASNNGGYSPLHF.

J is TRBJ2-3 and V is TRBV10-2; D uncertain. Germline lookup yields CDR1 WSHSY and CDR2 SAAADI. The V end was cut by 9 bases, the J end by 4 bases, with 5 bases between. This CDR3 comprises 10 residues. The CDR3 loop reads CASASDTQYF. CDR3 nucleotides: TGCGCCAGTGCCTCAGATACGCAGTATTTT.

The gene calls are TRBV5-1 and TRBJ1-2, with D possibly matching TRBD1 (5 bases). This CDR3 region has 15 residues. V lost 4 bases, J lost 4 bases, and 17 bases lay in between. Germline V gives CDR1 SGHRS, CDR2 YFSETQ. CDR3 protein: CASSQDPRASYGYTF. DNA for the CDR3: TGCGCCAGCAGCCAGGACCCCAGGGCCTCCTATGGCTACACCTTC.

The rearrangement links TRBV27 to TRBJ2-3, with D possibly called TRBD1 or TRBD2 (6 bases each). This CDR3 spans 15 amino acids. Germline V gene data show CDR1 as MNHEY and CDR2 as SMNVEV (reference sequence). V lost 3 bases to trimming and J lost 5 bases, with 15 bases between them. The CDR3, as DNA: TGTGCCAGCAGTTTTTCGGGGGCGGTTAGAGATACGCAGTATTTT. It yields the protein CASSFSGAVRDTQYF.

The chain couples TRBV6-4 to TRBJ2-2; the match to TRBD2 covers 9 bases. The germline V gene has CDR1 MRHNA and CDR2 SNTAGT. The CDR3 contains 14 residues. Trimming cost V 3 bases and J 4 bases; bases outside gene matches: 0. The CDR3 DNA is TGTGCCAGCAGTGATAGCGGGAGCACCGGGGAGCTGTTTTTT. Protein: CASSDSGSTGELFF.